This passage covers 19 T cell receptor beta chains from one sample sequenced in a study of identical twins. Using its own MiXCR run on the 5' RACE reads, TCRdb lists one record per CDR3 protein. The table has 200,000 or so distinct CDR3 sequences, about 7.5% seen once; the top ten hold around 1.8%. These data also formed part of another study, on yellow fever vaccine responses in identical twins.

Material for sequencing was memory (CD45RO+) T cells sorted from blood. These receptor sequences come from a woman under 30 in good health.

This clonotype was detected many times. This sequence joins TRBV12-3 or TRBV12-4 and TRBJ2-4, with D possibly TRBD2 on 5 matching bases. V was cut by 6 bases and J by 14 bases, with 14 bases left in between. The CDR3 contains 11 residues. CDR3 sequence: CASSSGLTEYF. The CDR3 DNA follows: TGTGCCAGCAGCAGCGGCTTGACGGAGTACTTC.

This clonotype has only a few counts. The rearrangement uses TRBV28 and TRBJ2-1; 8 positions agree with TRBD1. Germline CDR1 and CDR2: MDHEN and SYDVKM. This CDR3 spans 12 amino acids. Trimming removed 8 bases from V and 9 bases from J; junction bases left unmatched: 6. CDR3 coding DNA: TGTGCCAGCTACCAGGGGGCAGGTGAGCAGTTCTTC. It yields the protein CASYQGAGEQFF.

This clonotype showed up just a few times. The rearrangement links TRBV7-2 to TRBJ1-4, with D perhaps TRBD1 (5 bases). Trimming stripped 1 base from V and 8 bases from J, with 14 bases between. This CDR3 spans 15 amino acids. Germline V gene lookup returns CDR1 SGHTA and CDR2 FQGNSA. CDR3 loop: CASSLGTQKGEKLFF. CDR3 in DNA: TGTGCCAGCAGCTTAGGGACACAAAAGGGGGAAAAACTGTTTTTT.

This clonotype has a count of ten or more. V and J are TRBV21-1 and TRBJ2-5; TRBD1 is the table's D call and was not checked against the DNA. TRBV21-1 is termed a pseudogene. This CDR3 comprises 16 residues. The CDR3 DNA reads as TGTGCCAGCAGCAAAACGGGACAGGGGGCGAGAGAGACCCAGTACTTC. This sequence encodes CASSKTGQGARETQYF.

The rearrangement joins TRBV27 to TRBJ2-2; D ambiguous. The CDR3 consists of 15 residues. Germline-derived CDR1 and CDR2 are MNHEY and SMNVEV (reference sequence). Between the trimmed V and J ends, which lost 5 bases and 2 bases, there was a span of 12 bases. The CDR3 reads CASSPLAVNTGELFF. In nucleotides, the CDR3 is TGTGCCAGCAGTCCCCTGGCAGTAAACACCGGGGAGCTGTTTTTT.

This chain links TRBV27 with TRBJ2-5; 9 bases are a match to TRBD2. The germline CDR1 and CDR2 sequences are MNHEY and SMNVEV (reference sequence). This CDR3 contains 15 residues. The V segment lost 2 bases and the J segment 6 bases; nucleotides outside the gene matches: 7. The CDR3 sequence is CASSLGLAGTKTQYF. The CDR3 DNA sequence: TGTGCCAGCAGTTTAGGCCTAGCGGGGACGAAGACCCAGTACTTC.

This clonotype was counted a few times. The J gene is TRBJ2-7, the V gene TRBV3-1; no definite D call. Germline values: CDR1 LGHDT, CDR2 YNNKEL (reference sequence). The CDR3 covers 13 residues. The V end lost 1 base, the J end lost 7 bases, and 11 bases lay between the germline ends. CDR3 nucleotides: TGTGCCAGCAGCCAAGGTGGCGCGAGGGAGCAGTACTTC. Amino acids: CASSQGGAREQYF.

The chain links TRBV7-9 to TRBJ2-7, with unresolved D. CDR1 and CDR2 from the germline V gene are SEHNR and FQNEAQ (reference sequence). The CDR3 length is 12 residues. Between the trimmed V and J ends, which lost 5 bases and 2 bases, there was a span of 7 bases. The CDR3 DNA follows: TGTGCCAGCAGCCCGGAGCCCTACGAGCAGTACTTC. Protein product: CASSPEPYEQYF.

This clonotype was recorded many times. The J gene is TRBJ1-2, the V gene TRBV7-9; D ambiguous. V dropped 2 bases and J dropped 1 base, with 5 bases sitting between them. This CDR3 comprises 13 residues. CDR1 is SEHNR and CDR2 is FQNEAQ in the germline V gene (reference sequence). As DNA, the CDR3 is TGTGCCAGCAGCTTATCCCTTAACTATGGCTACACCTTC. This gives the protein CASSLSLNYGYTF.

In this sample, this clonotype turned up a few times. The chain carries TRBV7-6 and TRBJ2-1; 9 positions match TRBD1. The CDR3 extends over 15 amino acids. CDR1 is SGHVS and CDR2 is FNYEAQ in the germline V gene. J was trimmed by 3 bases and V by 3 bases; bases with no gene match: 3. CDR3 region: CASSFEGQGYNEQFF. The CDR3 DNA follows: TGTGCCAGCAGCTTTGAGGGACAGGGCTACAATGAGCAGTTCTTC.

This clonotype was recorded at least ten times. The chain uses TRBV2 and TRBJ1-2, with D hard to call. This CDR3 contains 13 residues. V shed 2 bases and J shed 7 bases, with 11 bases lying between them. Germline CDR1 is SNHLY and CDR2 is FYNNEI. CDR3 protein: CASSERLFSGYTF. The DNA for the CDR3 is TGTGCCAGCAGTGAAAGACTGTTTAGTGGCTACACCTTC.

This clonotype was recorded at least ten times. V gene TRBV5-1 combines with J gene TRBJ2-7; D could derive from TRBD1 or TRBD2 (5 bases each). Germline V gene data show CDR1 as SGHRS and CDR2 as YFSETQ. CDR3 length: 18 amino acids. Deletions cut 3 bases from V and 2 bases from J, with 24 bases between. The CDR3 loop is CASSSKLFRDAEPYEQYF. The CDR3 DNA follows: TGCGCCAGCAGCTCGAAATTATTCCGGGACGCAGAACCCTACGAGCAGTACTTC.

This clonotype was seen a few times. J is TRBJ1-2 and V is TRBV20-1, with 8 bases identical to TRBD1. The CDR3 totals 12 residues. Looked up from germline, CDR1 is DFQATT and CDR2 is SNEGSKA (reference sequence). The trim removed 4 bases at V and 6 bases at J, leaving 4 bases unmatched. The CDR3 spells CSATGTGHGYTF. The CDR3 DNA reads TGCAGTGCTACCGGGACAGGCCATGGCTACACCTTC.

At least ten counts were recorded for this clonotype. The chain has TRBV4-3 and TRBJ1-6; D not resolved. Germline-derived CDR1 and CDR2 are LGHNA and YSLEER. This CDR3 region has 16 residues. V lost 1 base, J lost 8 bases, and 15 bases lay in between. CDR3 nucleotides: TGCGCCAGCAGCCAAGCGGCTGGGCCAACCCATTCACCCCTCCACTTT. Translated: CASSQAAGPTHSPLHF.

This clonotype was counted between two and nine times. This chain links TRBV9 with TRBJ2-3; D is possibly TRBD2 (5 bases). The length of the CDR3 is 16 residues. The germline V and J ends were trimmed by 1 base and 3 bases, with 15 bases remaining between them. Germline assignment: CDR1 SGDLS and CDR2 YYNGEE. CDR3 bases: TGTGCCAGCAGCGTATCTCCGGGGTTTGTTACAGATACGCAGTATTTT. Amino acid sequence: CASSVSPGFVTDTQYF.

The rearrangement uses TRBV24-1 and TRBJ2-1; unclear D gene. V was clipped by 6 bases and J by 6 bases, with 14 bases between them. CDR1 and CDR2 (germline): KGHDR, SFDVKD. The CDR3 sequence is 14 residues long. The CDR3 region has the DNA TGTGCCACCAGTCCGTTCTCAGCAGTCAATGAGCAGTTCTTC. It yields the protein CATSPFSAVNEQFF.

The chain couples TRBV2 to TRBJ1-1; the match to TRBD1 covers 8 bases. The trim removed 5 bases at V and 1 base at J, leaving 12 bases unmatched. The CDR3 runs 17 residues. Germline V gene data show CDR1 as SNHLY and CDR2 as FYNNEI. The CDR3 DNA follows: TGTGCCAGCAGTTTCAGGGGGCGCGGTTTTGGGAACACTGAAGCTTTCTTT. Amino acids: CASSFRGRGFGNTEAFF.

This clonotype appeared a few times. This rearrangement joins TRBV6-1 to TRBJ2-1, with 7 bases identical to TRBD2. Per germline, CDR1 MNHNS and CDR2 SASEGT. This CDR3 region has 13 residues. V dropped 5 bases and J dropped 10; count of bases not matched to a gene: 8. CDR3 coding DNA: TGTGCCAGCAGTACGACTAGCCAGGGCGAGCAGTTCTTC. Protein: CASSTTSQGEQFF.

Ten or more counts support this clonotype. The chain carries TRBV10-3 and TRBJ2-3; TRBD2 matches at 12 bases. The CDR3 is 14 residues long. Per germline, CDR1 ENHRY and CDR2 SYGVKD. Trimming cost V 6 bases and J 5 bases; bases outside gene matches: 3. CDR3 residues: CAIRGLAGIDTQYF. In nucleotides, the CDR3 is TGTGCCATCAGAGGACTAGCGGGGATAGATACGCAGTATTTT.